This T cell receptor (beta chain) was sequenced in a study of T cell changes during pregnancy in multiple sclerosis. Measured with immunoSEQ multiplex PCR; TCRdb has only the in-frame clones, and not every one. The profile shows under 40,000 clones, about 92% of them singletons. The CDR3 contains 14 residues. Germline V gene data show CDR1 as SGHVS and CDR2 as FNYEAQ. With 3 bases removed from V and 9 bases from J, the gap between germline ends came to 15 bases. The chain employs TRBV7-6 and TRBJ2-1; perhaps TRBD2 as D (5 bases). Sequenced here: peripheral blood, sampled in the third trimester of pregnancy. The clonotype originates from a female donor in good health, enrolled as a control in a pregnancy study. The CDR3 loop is CASSLGEGYSEQFF. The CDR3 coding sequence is TGTGCCAGCAGCTTGGGAGAAGGGTATAGTGAGCAGTTCTTC.